Below are 11 T cell receptor beta chains sequenced from a single sample in a study of control samples from healthy donors and cancer patients. Clones were sequenced by immunoSEQ multiplex PCR, and TCRdb holds only the in-frame ones, with some missing. This table holds about 12,000 clones, roughly 95% found once. Sequenced sample: PBMCs. All receptors come from a man between 65 and 80 years old with head and neck cancer.

The chain combines TRBV6-6 with TRBJ2-2; D is perhaps TRBD1 (6 bases). Germline V lookup: CDR1 MNHNY, CDR2 SVGAGI (reference sequence). The CDR3 runs 12 residues. The ends were cut back, 11 bases at V and 4 bases at J, with 11 bases in the middle. The CDR3 DNA reads as TGTGCCGCGGCAGGGGTCACCGGGGAGCTGTTTTTT. Its protein product is CAAAGVTGELFF.

This sequence joins TRBV4-2 and TRBJ2-1; the match to TRBD2 covers 13 bases. CDR1 LGHNA and CDR2 YNFKEQ come from the germline V gene. V dropped 6 bases and J dropped 3; count of bases not matched to a gene: 5. This CDR3 is 16 amino acids long. In DNA, the CDR3 is TGTGCCAGCAGGCGGACTAGCGGGGGAGACTACAATGAGCAGTTCTTC. It translates to CASRRTSGGDYNEQFF.

This clone was detected once. CDR3 bases: TGTGCCAGCAGGAAGACAGGGGGGGATCAGCCCCAGCATTTT. This translates into CASRKTGGDQPQHF. The chain joins TRBV6-5 to TRBJ1-5, with TRBD1 identical over 9 bases. The CDR3 runs to 14 residues. V lost 6 bases to trimming and J lost 5 bases; unmatched junction nucleotides: 5. The V gene's germline CDR1 is MNHEY and CDR2 SVGAGI.

The chain joins TRBV6-5 to TRBJ2-7; no clear D. The length of the CDR3 is 12 residues. Germline lookup yields CDR1 MNHEY and CDR2 SVGAGI. The germline V and J ends were trimmed by 6 bases and 4 bases, with 10 bases remaining between them. The CDR3 reads CASSPTAYEQYF. Here the CDR3 DNA reads TGTGCCAGCAGCCCGACCGCTTACGAGCAGTACTTC.

The chain uses TRBV19 and TRBJ2-5; 11 bases are shared with TRBD2. The CDR3 length is 15 residues. The ends lost 5 bases at V and 2 bases at J; junction bases unmatched: 4. The germline gives CDR1 LNHDA, CDR2 SQIVND (reference sequence). CDR3 region: CASSVLAGGQETQYF. The CDR3 coding sequence is TGTGCCAGTAGTGTGCTAGCGGGGGGACAAGAGACCCAGTACTTC.

V usage is TRBV12-3 or TRBV12-4 and J usage is TRBJ1-6; D may be TRBD1 (6 bases). The CDR3 is made up of 12 amino acids. Deletions cut 3 bases from V and 14 bases from J, with 11 bases between. CDR3 sequence: CASSLQGFALHF. The DNA of the CDR3 is TGTGCCAGCAGTTTGCAGGGGTTTGCCCTCCACTTT.

The chain uses TRBV24-1 and TRBJ2-5; D gene ambiguous. CDR1 and CDR2 (germline): KGHDR, SFDVKD. The CDR3 is 13 residues long. V was cut by 3 bases and J by 4 bases, with 8 bases left in between. The CDR3 nucleotides read TGTGCCACCAGTGATGGACCTCGAGAGACCCAGTACTTC. Its translation: CATSDGPRETQYF.

V and J are TRBV6-6 and TRBJ2-6; possibly TRBD2 for D (5 bases). The CDR3 covers 16 residues. In germline, CDR1 is MNHNY, CDR2 SVGAGI (reference sequence). Trimming cost V 11 bases and J 4 bases, with 21 bases left between them. The chain's CDR3 is CAGRRENRRGANVLTF. DNA for the CDR3: TGTGCCGGCCGCCGGGAAAACCGGAGGGGGGCCAACGTCCTGACTTTC.

V usage is TRBV9 and J usage is TRBJ2-1, with D possibly TRBD1 on 6 matching bases. CDR3 size: 15 residues. Germline V CDR1 and CDR2: SGDLS, YYNGEE. The ends were cut back, 0 bases at V and 6 bases at J, with 13 bases in the middle. In DNA form, the CDR3 reads TGTGCCAGCAGCGTAGCCAACAGGGTCCGCAATGAGCAGTTCTTC. It specifies CASSVANRVRNEQFF.

The chain is built from TRBV19 and TRBJ1-1, with TRBD1 matching over 9 bases. CDR1 is LNHDA and CDR2 is SQIVND in the germline V gene (reference sequence). J was trimmed by 3 bases and V by 6 bases; bases with no gene match: 5. The CDR3 runs 14 residues. The CDR3 spells CASRTGQGDTEAFF. Here the CDR3 DNA reads TGTGCCAGTAGGACGGGACAGGGCGACACTGAAGCTTTCTTT.

The V and J genes are TRBV9 and TRBJ2-1; the D is unclear. The germline CDR1 and CDR2 sequences are SGDLS and YYNGEE. V lost 0 bases and J lost 6, with 7 bases in between. The CDR3 totals 13 residues. CDR3 bases: TGTGCCAGCAGCGTAGAGTACTTCAATGAGCAGTTCTTC. The encoded protein is CASSVEYFNEQFF.